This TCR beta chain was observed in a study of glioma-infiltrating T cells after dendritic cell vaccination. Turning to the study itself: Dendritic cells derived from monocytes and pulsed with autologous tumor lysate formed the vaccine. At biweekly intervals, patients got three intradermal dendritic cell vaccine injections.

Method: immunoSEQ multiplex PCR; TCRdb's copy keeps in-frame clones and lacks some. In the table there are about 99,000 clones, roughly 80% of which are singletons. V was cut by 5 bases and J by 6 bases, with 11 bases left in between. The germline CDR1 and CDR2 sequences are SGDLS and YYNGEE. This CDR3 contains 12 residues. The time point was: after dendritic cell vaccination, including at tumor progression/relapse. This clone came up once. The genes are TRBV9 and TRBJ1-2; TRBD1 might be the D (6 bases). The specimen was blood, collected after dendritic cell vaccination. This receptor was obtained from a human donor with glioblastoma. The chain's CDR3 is CASRGSGDGYTF. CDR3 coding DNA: TGTGCCAGCAGAGGATCAGGGGATGGCTACACCTTC.